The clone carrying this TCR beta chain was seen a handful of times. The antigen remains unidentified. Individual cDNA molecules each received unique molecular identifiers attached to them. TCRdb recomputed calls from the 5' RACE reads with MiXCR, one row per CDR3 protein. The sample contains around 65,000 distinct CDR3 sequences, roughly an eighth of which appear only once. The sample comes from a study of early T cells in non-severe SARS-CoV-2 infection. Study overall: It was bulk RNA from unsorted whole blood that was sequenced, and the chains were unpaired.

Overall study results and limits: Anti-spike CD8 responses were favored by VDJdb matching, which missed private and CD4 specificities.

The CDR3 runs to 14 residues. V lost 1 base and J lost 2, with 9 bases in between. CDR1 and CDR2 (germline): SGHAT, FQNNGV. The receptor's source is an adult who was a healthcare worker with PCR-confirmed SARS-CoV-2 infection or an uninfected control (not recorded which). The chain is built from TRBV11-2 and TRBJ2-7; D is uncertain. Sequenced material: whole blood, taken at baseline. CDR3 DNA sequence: TGTGCCAGCAGCTTAGTATGGGATACCTACGAGCAGTACTTC. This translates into CASSLVWDTYEQYF. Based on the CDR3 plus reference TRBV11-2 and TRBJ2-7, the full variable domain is EAGVAQSPRYKIIEKRQSVAFWCNPISGHATLYWYQQILGQGPKLLIQFQNNGVVDDSQLPKDRFSAERLKGVDSTLKIQPAKLEDSAVYLCASSLVWDTYEQYFGPGTRLTVT.